The source of this T cell receptor beta chain is a study of OX40 agonist ivuxolimab in advanced cancers. Turning to the study itself: The patients' treatment was ivuxolimab, an agonistic anti-OX40 (CD134) antibody. Study-level points and caveats: In the 0.1 to 3.0 mg/kg range, CD4+ and CD8+ blood T cells had expanded clonally by week 6. Part of the nonresponder group also had normalized T-cell clonal expansion that was low. Expanded clones were, on average, more numerous in CD8+ T cells than in CD4+.

Sequencing used immunoSEQ multiplex PCR; TCRdb keeps in-frame clones, though not all of them. The sample lists roughly 23,000 clones, around 79% seen once, with approximately 1.9% in the top ten. As concerns this clone: Its antigen remains unknown.

Germline CDR1 MNHEY, CDR2 SMNVEV (reference sequence). The CDR3 has 16 amino acids. With 1 base removed from V and 6 bases from J, the gap between germline ends came to 16 bases. This specimen was CD4+ or CD8+ T cells sorted from blood, taken in a trial of the OX40 agonist ivuxolimab. The TCR originated in an adult with an advanced solid tumor such as melanoma, head and neck, liver or kidney cancer. The rearrangement links TRBV27 to TRBJ1-5; weak D call: TRBD1 (5 bases). The CDR3 nucleotides read TGTGCCAGCAGTTTATTCGGGGGGGGTGTTGGTCAGCCCCAGCATTTT. Its translation is CASSLFGGGVGQPQHF.